This is a list of T cell receptor beta chains from one sample in a study of blood T cell repertoires in COVID-19. Measured with immunoSEQ multiplex PCR; TCRdb has only the in-frame clones, and not every one. The sample yields about 230,000 clones, 75% to 90% seen once. The sequenced sample consisted of peripheral blood. The receptors were gathered from a man aged 30 to 45 with COVID-19, enrolled during active disease. Each CDR3 is given with its conserved first and last residue. A D gene is named only where the DNA matches it firmly. Not all rows give a size; the values are once, few, many and, for expanded clones, a class.

TRBD2	TRBV6-5	TRBJ2-1	.	TGTGCCAGCAGCCCCGGGACTAGCGACGATGAGCAGTTCTTC	CASSPGTSDDEQFF
TRBD1	TRBV19	TRBJ1-2	.	TGTGCCAGTAGCTCCCGGGGTCAGACAGGGGTGGATGGCTACACCTTC	CASSSRGQTGVDGYTF
.	TRBV5-1	TRBJ1-2	.	TGCGCCAGCAGCTTGGGCAGAAACTATGGCTACACCTTC	CASSLGRNYGYTF
.	TRBV7-8	TRBJ1-5	.	TGTGCCAGCAGCACAAAGCCCGGCAAACAGGGAGTTTTGGCCCAGCCCCAGCATTTT	CASSTKPGKQGVLAQPQHF
TRBD1	TRBV19	TRBJ1-5	.	TGTGCCAGTAGTATAACCTCCAGGGGGCTTGATCAGCCCCAGCATTTT	CASSITSRGLDQPQHF
TRBD1	TRBV5-1	TRBJ2-1	.	TGCGCCAGCAGCTTGCCAGGGGGCGCCTACAATGAGCAGTTCTTC	CASSLPGGAYNEQFF
TRBD2	TRBV28	TRBJ2-1	.	TGTGCCAGCAGTTTGAGGATAGCGGGGTTGAATGAGCAGTTCTTC	CASSLRIAGLNEQFF
TRBD1	TRBV12-3/TRBV12-4	TRBJ2-7	.	TGTGCCAGCAGTGACAGGGGCGGATACGAGCAGTACTTC	CASSDRGGYEQYF
.	TRBV28	TRBJ2-1	.	TGTGCCAGCACCCGGGACTTAGCGAACCATGAGCAGTTCTTC	CASTRDLANHEQFF
.	TRBV13	TRBJ1-1	.	TGTGCCAGCAGCCTCCCGGGGGGGGCCGGTGCTTTCTTT	CASSLPGGAGAFF
TRBD2	TRBV6-2/TRBV6-3	TRBJ2-1	few	TGTGCCAGCAGTTACGCTAGCGGGGGTCCGAGCTCCTACAATGAGCAGTTCTTC	CASSYASGGPSSYNEQFF
TRBD1	TRBV5-1	TRBJ2-1	.	TGCGCCAGCAGCTTCGGGGACAGGGGGTACAATGAGCAGTTCTTC	CASSFGDRGYNEQFF
.	TRBV6-6	TRBJ2-3	.	TGTGCCAGCAGTTACGGGGCTCCGGGGCAGTATTTT	CASSYGAPGQYF
.	TRBV5-1	TRBJ1-2	.	TGCGCCAGCAGCTTGCATCCAGCTAACTATGGCTACACCTTC	CASSLHPANYGYTF
.	TRBV7-3	TRBJ2-1	.	TGTGCCAGCAGTTCTGGGGGCGTTTCATTCAATGAGCAGTTCTTC	CASSSGGVSFNEQFF
TRBD2	TRBV9	TRBJ2-1	.	TGTGCCAGCAGCGTAGCTGTTTTAGCGGGAGCGCATGAGCAGTTCTTC	CASSVAVLAGAHEQFF
.	TRBV6-5	TRBJ1-3	.	TGTGCCAGCCATTACAGGGCTGGAAACACCATATATTTT	CASHYRAGNTIYF
TRBD2	TRBV2	TRBJ2-1	.	TGTGCCAGCAGTGAACTAGCGGGAGAATCCTACAATGAGCAGTTCTTC	CASSELAGESYNEQFF
.	TRBV2	TRBJ2-3	.	TGTGCCAGCTGCCCCCAGGCTCAGGGCACAGATACGCAGTATTTT	CASCPQAQGTDTQYF
.	TRBV19	TRBJ1-5	.	TGTGCCAGTAGTCTATGGACAGATAGCAATCAGCCCCAGCATTTT	CASSLWTDSNQPQHF
.	TRBV5-6	TRBJ2-7	.	TGTGCCAGCAGCTTAACTAGCAGCTCCTACGAGCAGTACTTC	CASSLTSSSYEQYF
TRBD2	TRBV5-1	TRBJ2-3	.	TGCGCCAGCAGCTATAGCGGGGGGGCCCTGTATTTT	CASSYSGGALYF
.	TRBV6-2/TRBV6-3	TRBJ2-1	.	TGTGCCAGCAGTTACCGTCCTTACAATGAGCAGTTCTTC	CASSYRPYNEQFF
.	TRBV14	TRBJ1-1	.	TGTGCCAGCAGCCATGAGAGTTACACTGAAGCTTTCTTT	CASSHESYTEAFF
TRBD1	TRBV25-1	TRBJ2-2	.	TGTGCCAGCAGTGATTCGGGACAGGTGAACACCGGGGAGCTGTTTTTT	CASSDSGQVNTGELFF
.	TRBV28	TRBJ1-5	.	TGTGCCAGCAGGCGGGGGTATCAGCCCCAGCATTTT	CASRRGYQPQHF
TRBD1	TRBV19	TRBJ1-6	.	TGTGCCAGTAGTGCGCGCGACAGGGATTCACCCCTCCACTTT	CASSARDRDSPLHF
.	TRBV5-1	TRBJ1-1	.	TGCGCCAGCAGCTTCAGCGAGAACACTGAAGCTTTCTTT	CASSFSENTEAFF
.	TRBV5-4	TRBJ2-5	.	TGTGCCAGCAGCCTAATACCGGGACTTAAAGAGACCCAGTACTTC	CASSLIPGLKETQYF
TRBD1	TRBV18	TRBJ1-1	.	TGTGCCAGCTCAGTTGGACAGGGAGGAACCACTGAAGCTTTCTTT	CASSVGQGGTTEAFF
TRBD1	TRBV5-6	TRBJ2-3	.	TGTGCCAGCAGCCCTGCTCAGGGGGGCACAGATACGCAGTATTTT	CASSPAQGGTDTQYF
TRBD1	TRBV12-5	TRBJ2-2	.	TGTGCTAGTGGTTTGGTCCCCTCGGGACAGGGTGAAGGATTTCCGGCCGGGGAGCTGTTTTTT	CASGLVPSGQGEGFPAGELFF
TRBD2	TRBV27	TRBJ2-7	.	TGTGCCAGCAAGCCAAGCGGGGGTTTCTCCTACGAGCAGTACTTC	CASKPSGGFSYEQYF
TRBD2	TRBV19	TRBJ2-3	.	TGTGCCAGTAGGTGGACTAGGACCTCTGGGTCGCAGTATTTT	CASRWTRTSGSQYF
.	TRBV28	TRBJ1-4	.	TGTGCCAGCAGTCGAACAATAAATGAAAAACTGTTTTTT	CASSRTINEKLFF
.	TRBV30	TRBJ1-6	once	TGTGCCTGGAGTCCCCAGGGATCTAATTCACCCCTCCACTTT	CAWSPQGSNSPLHF
TRBD1	TRBV6-5	TRBJ1-2	.	TGTGCCAGCAGGAGGACAGGGGGCGATGGCTACACCTTC	CASRRTGGDGYTF
.	TRBV25-1	TRBJ2-7	.	TGTGCCAGCAGTGAATATGGGGGCCGGTCCTACGAGCAGTACTTC	CASSEYGGRSYEQYF
TRBD1	TRBV15	TRBJ2-5	.	TGTGCCACCAGCGGACGGGACAGGGGTGGAGAGACCCAGTACTTC	CATSGRDRGGETQYF
.	TRBV10-3	TRBJ1-1	.	TGTGCCATCAGGTCAGGGATTACAGTTGGAAGGACTGAAGCTTTCTTT	CAIRSGITVGRTEAFF
.	TRBV4-2	TRBJ1-1	.	TGTGCCAGCAGCCAAGATCAGAAAGCCGACCGGCGGGAAGCTTTCTTT	CASSQDQKADRREAFF
.	TRBV5-1	TRBJ1-4	.	TGCGCCAGCAGCTTGGTGTCCGGAGCCAATGAAAAACTGTTTTTT	CASSLVSGANEKLFF
.	TRBV6-6	TRBJ1-1	.	TGTGCCAGCAGAGGGGGGAACACTGAAGCTTTCTTT	CASRGGNTEAFF
.	TRBV6-1	TRBJ1-5	many	TGTGCCAGCAGTGAAGCGATGGCAGGAAGGCGGCCCCAGCATTTT	CASSEAMAGRRPQHF
TRBD1	TRBV28	TRBJ1-5	once	TGTGCCAGCAGCCACGGGACAGCTGACTATCAGCCCCAGCATTTT	CASSHGTADYQPQHF
.	TRBV11-3	TRBJ2-1	.	TGTGCCAGCAGTCACCCTCGGGGCGGGACGACCTCCTACAATGAGCAGTTCTTC	CASSHPRGGTTSYNEQFF
TRBD1	TRBV5-1	TRBJ2-2	.	TGCGCCAGCAGCTTGGGGGGACAGGGGAACACCGGGGAGCTGTTTTTT	CASSLGGQGNTGELFF
.	TRBV4-3	TRBJ1-1	.	TGCGCCAGCAGCCAGGTCAGGGGCACTGAAGCTTTCTTT	CASSQVRGTEAFF
TRBD1	TRBV29-1	TRBJ2-5	.	TGCAGCGTTGAAGGGGGACAGAAGGAGACCCAGTACTTC	CSVEGGQKETQYF
.	TRBV29-1	TRBJ1-1	.	TGCAGCGTTGAAGGGGGACTGGCCTCCGAAGCTTTCTTT	CSVEGGLASEAFF